This T cell receptor beta chain appears in the sequencing data of a study of blood T cell repertoires in COVID-19. Per the authors' pipeline: Amplified reference gene primers provided the basis for estimating nucleated cell counts. Some clones are missing from TCRdb's copy, which holds only in-frame ones; the method was immunoSEQ multiplex PCR. V and J calls and clone size are as listed in that table; D and trimming were resolved from the DNA. The table lists about 200,000 clones, around 86% of them singletons. Trimming at V came to 7 bases and at J to 6 bases, leaving 4 bases not matched to a gene. Germline V gene data show CDR1 as MNHEY and CDR2 as SVGAGI. CDR3 length: 13 amino acids. This clone has only a few counts.

This TCR derives from a man aged 60-69 years with acute or convalescent COVID-19. The chain has TRBV6-5 and TRBJ1-5; 9 nucleotides match TRBD1. Sample: peripheral blood. The CDR3 nucleotides read TGTGCCAGCATGGGACAGGGTAGTCAGCCCCAGCATTTT. It codes for CASMGQGSQPQHF.